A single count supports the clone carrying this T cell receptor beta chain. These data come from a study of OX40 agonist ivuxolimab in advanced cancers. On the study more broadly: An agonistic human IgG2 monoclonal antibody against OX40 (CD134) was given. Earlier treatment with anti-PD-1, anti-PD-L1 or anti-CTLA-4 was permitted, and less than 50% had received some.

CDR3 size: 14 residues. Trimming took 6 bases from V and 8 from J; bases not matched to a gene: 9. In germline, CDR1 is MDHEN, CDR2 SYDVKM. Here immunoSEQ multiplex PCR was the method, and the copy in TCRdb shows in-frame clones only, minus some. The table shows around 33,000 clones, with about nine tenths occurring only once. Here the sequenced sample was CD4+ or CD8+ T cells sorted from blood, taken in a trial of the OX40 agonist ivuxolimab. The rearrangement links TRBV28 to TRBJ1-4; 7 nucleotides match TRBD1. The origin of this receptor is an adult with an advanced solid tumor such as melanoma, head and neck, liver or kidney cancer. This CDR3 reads CASSQQGYREKLFF. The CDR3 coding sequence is TGTGCCAGCAGCCAACAGGGGTACAGAGAAAAACTGTTTTTT.